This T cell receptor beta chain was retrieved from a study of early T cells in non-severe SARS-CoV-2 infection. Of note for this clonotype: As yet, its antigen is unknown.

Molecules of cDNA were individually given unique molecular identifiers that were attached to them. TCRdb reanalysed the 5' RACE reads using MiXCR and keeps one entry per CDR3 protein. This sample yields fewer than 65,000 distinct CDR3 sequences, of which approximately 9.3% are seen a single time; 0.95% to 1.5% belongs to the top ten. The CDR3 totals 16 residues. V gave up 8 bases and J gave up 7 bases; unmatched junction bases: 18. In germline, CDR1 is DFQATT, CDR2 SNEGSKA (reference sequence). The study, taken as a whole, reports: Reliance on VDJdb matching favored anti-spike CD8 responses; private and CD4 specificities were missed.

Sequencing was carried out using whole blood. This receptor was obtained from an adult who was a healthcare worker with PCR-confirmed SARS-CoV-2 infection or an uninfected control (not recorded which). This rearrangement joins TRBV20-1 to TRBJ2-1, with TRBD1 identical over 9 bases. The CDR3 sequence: CSIQKSGTGNGNEQFF. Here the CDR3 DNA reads TGCAGTATCCAGAAATCCGGGACAGGGAATGGTAATGAGCAGTTCTTC.